This T cell receptor (beta chain) was observed in a study of response to subunit inactivated influenza vaccine. Study-wide results and caveats: It was the authors' suggestion that each seasonal influenza vaccination recruits few new T cells.

Only a few counts were recorded for this clonotype. The antigen remains unidentified. The ends were cut back, 1 base at V and 2 bases at J, with 9 bases in the middle. Germline values: CDR1 MNHEY, CDR2 SVGEGT. The CDR3 runs to 14 residues. TCRdb used MiXCR to reprocess the RT-PCR reads, holding one entry per CDR3 protein. The data show 500,000 to 600,000 distinct CDR3 sequences, with roughly 13% seen just once and under 15% held by the top ten. This TCR was sampled from a man between 50 and 59 years old who received an inactivated influenza vaccine. The J gene is TRBJ2-7, the V gene TRBV6-2 or TRBV6-3; perhaps TRBD2 as D (5 bases). Sequences were derived from PBMCs from blood, sampled roughly 46 days after vaccination. CDR3 nucleotides: TGTGCCAGCAGTTACTTGGCGGGCACCTACGAGCAGTACTTC. Protein: CASSYLAGTYEQYF.